The 23 T cell receptor beta chains listed next were all sequenced from one sample in a study of beta chain features in type 1 diabetes. Every bit of the isolated RNA underwent reverse transcription, so sequencing read expressed TCRB transcripts. Profiled with immunoSEQ multiplex PCR; TCRdb holds only in-frame clones, not every one. The data contain about 220,000 clones, roughly a tenth of them singletons. The material sequenced was central memory CD4+ T cells from blood. These receptors were collected from a man between 18 and 29 years old in good health.

This clone was seen a handful of times. The gene calls are TRBV27 and TRBJ1-5; D is undetermined. The CDR3 covers 15 residues. Germline CDR1 MNHEY, CDR2 SMNVEV (reference sequence). V dropped 3 bases and J dropped 2 bases, with 11 bases sitting between them. CDR3 DNA sequence: TGTGCCAGCAGTTTGCGGGGAGTGGGCAATCAGCCCCAGCATTTT. It yields the protein CASSLRGVGNQPQHF.

The V and J genes are TRBV18 and TRBJ1-2; weak D call: TRBD1 (5 bases). CDR1 is KGHSH and CDR2 is LQKENI in the germline V gene. Trimming shortened V by 3 bases and J by 6 bases, and 8 bases separated the two germline ends. The CDR3 length is 12 residues. Written as DNA, the CDR3 is TGTGCCAGCTCACCGTCAGGGAATGGCTACACCTTC. Its translation: CASSPSGNGYTF.

This clone was recorded many times. This CDR3 reads CASSSGTGGTDTQYF. CDR3 DNA sequence: TGTGCCAGCAGCTCGGGGACAGGAGGCACAGATACGCAGTATTTT. This chain joins TRBV7-9 and TRBJ2-3, with 8 positions matching TRBD1. Looked up from germline, CDR1 is SEHNR and CDR2 is FQNEAQ (reference sequence). The CDR3 is 15 amino acids. Trimming took 4 bases from V and 1 from J; bases not matched to a gene: 4.

This clone has ten or more counts. V and J are TRBV29-1 and TRBJ2-1; no clear D. In germline, CDR1 is SQVTM, CDR2 ANQGSEA. V dropped 2 bases and J dropped 10 bases, with 9 bases sitting between them. The CDR3 runs to 11 residues. The CDR3 DNA sequence: TGCAGCGTTGAAAACTCCGCCGAGCAGTTCTTC. Encoded protein: CSVENSAEQFF.

The chain has TRBV6-5 and TRBJ2-5; 7 bases agree with TRBD1. Trimming removed 2 bases from V and 4 bases from J; junction bases left unmatched: 7. Germline CDR1 MNHEY, CDR2 SVGAGI. The CDR3 is 15 amino acids. CDR3 coding DNA: TGTGCCAGCAGTTACCCCTCCGGGACAGCAGAGACCCAGTACTTC. Translated: CASSYPSGTAETQYF.

This chain connects TRBV7-8 to TRBJ2-2, with TRBD2 identical over 7 bases. The CDR3 has 14 residues. Germline loops: CDR1 SGHVS, CDR2 FQNEAQ. V shed 5 bases and J 2 bases; nucleotides not matched to a gene: 2. For the CDR3, the DNA is TGTGCCAGCAGCCGACTAGCAAACACCGGGGAGCTGTTTTTT. It codes for CASSRLANTGELFF.

The chain joins TRBV28 to TRBJ2-7, with TRBD2 matching 13 bases. The CDR3 spans 20 residues. The germline V gene has CDR1 MDHEN and CDR2 SYDVKM. V shed 5 bases and J 2 bases; nucleotides not matched to a gene: 18. CDR3 residues: CASSTATGPPGLAGAYEQYF. DNA for the CDR3: TGTGCCAGCAGTACTGCCACTGGCCCCCCAGGACTAGCGGGGGCCTACGAGCAGTACTTC.

The V call is TRBV25-1, the J call TRBJ2-3; D gene ambiguous. Germline CDR1 is MGHDK and CDR2 is SYGVNS. The CDR3 is made up of 13 amino acids. The V end lost 3 bases, the J end lost 3 bases, and 7 bases lay between the germline ends. CDR3 residues: CASSEAWTDTQYF. CDR3 DNA sequence: TGTGCCAGCAGTGAGGCTTGGACAGATACGCAGTATTTT.

The rearrangement links TRBV28 to TRBJ2-1; D call uncertain. The CDR3 consists of 14 residues. Germline V gives CDR1 MDHEN, CDR2 SYDVKM. Trimming stripped 5 bases from V and 7 bases from J, with 15 bases between. CDR3 sequence reads: CASSNGGLRNEQFF. CDR3 nucleotide sequence: TGTGCCAGCAGTAACGGTGGCTTAAGGAATGAGCAGTTCTTC.

The rearrangement joins TRBV25-1 to TRBJ2-4; 11 nucleotides line up with TRBD2. V lost 3 bases and J lost 14; bases outside the gene matches: 18. CDR3 size: 17 residues. The germline V gene encodes CDR1 MGHDK and CDR2 SYGVNS. The CDR3 region has the DNA TGTGCCAGCAGTGATTCTCCTTCCTTAGCGGGAGGGCACAAGGAGTACTTC. It yields the protein CASSDSPSLAGGHKEYF.

Comments on this clone: Within the sample, other DNA sequences also encode this same CDR3. This chain joins TRBV4-3 and TRBJ2-1, with D perhaps TRBD1 (5 bases). Germline V CDR1 and CDR2: LGHNA, YSLEER. V lost 0 bases to trimming and J lost 12 bases, with 12 bases between them. There are 13 residues in the CDR3. CDR3 amino acids: CASSQEPRTRQFF. CDR3 nucleotides: TGCGCCAGCAGCCAAGAGCCCAGGACACGGCAGTTCTTC.

This clone has ten or more counts. The rearrangement links TRBV10-3 to TRBJ2-1, with D perhaps being TRBD1 or TRBD2 (5 bases each). In germline, CDR1 is ENHRY, CDR2 SYGVKD. This CDR3 has 11 residues. Trimming left V 10 bases short and J 8 bases short, with 12 bases between. The CDR3 loop is CASTGADEQFF. DNA for the CDR3: TGTGCCAGCACCGGGGCGGATGAGCAGTTCTTC.

This clone was observed a few times. The V call is TRBV28, the J call TRBJ2-1, with 11 positions matching TRBD2. Trimming removed 4 bases from V and 3 bases from J; junction bases left unmatched: 14. Germline V gives CDR1 MDHEN, CDR2 SYDVKM. The CDR3 has 19 residues. The CDR3 DNA is TGTGCCAGCAGTTATCTACTAGCGGGAGCAGGGGCTAGCTACAATGAGCAGTTCTTC. Amino acids: CASSYLLAGAGASYNEQFF.

The chain combines TRBV9 with TRBJ2-2; 8 bases line up with TRBD2. The V and J ends lost 0 bases and 6 bases, in that order; junction bases with no gene match: 10. This CDR3 region has 17 residues. Germline V gives CDR1 SGDLS, CDR2 YYNGEE. The CDR3 spells CASSVGRGLGAAGELFF. The CDR3 DNA reads TGTGCCAGCAGCGTAGGAAGGGGACTAGGGGCTGCCGGGGAGCTGTTTTTT.

This clone was recorded at least ten times. J is TRBJ2-2 and V is TRBV7-2, with D unclear. There are 15 residues in the CDR3. Germline CDR1 is SGHTA and CDR2 is FQGNSA. V was cut by 0 bases and J by 2 bases, with 7 bases left in between. The CDR3 loop reads CASSLAQFNTGELFF. The CDR3 coding sequence is TGTGCCAGCAGCTTAGCTCAATTTAACACCGGGGAGCTGTTTTTT.

The chain carries TRBV7-9 and TRBJ2-3; maybe TRBD1 (5 bases). The germline V gene has CDR1 SEHNR and CDR2 FQNEAQ (reference sequence). This CDR3 has 14 residues. V was shortened by 1 base and J by 3 bases, with 8 bases between the two germline ends. CDR3 bases: TGTGCCAGCAGCTTAGAGGGGTTGACAGATACGCAGTATTTT. Amino acids: CASSLEGLTDTQYF.

The CDR3 here is CSADNYGYTF. As DNA, the CDR3 is TGCAGTGCGGACAACTATGGCTACACCTTC. The V call is TRBV20-1, the J call TRBJ1-2; no clear D. Germline CDR1 reads DFQATT; CDR2 reads SNEGSKA (reference sequence). The CDR3 is made up of 10 amino acids. V was pared by 6 bases and J by 2 bases, with 4 bases between.

This clone was seen more than once but under ten times. Written as DNA, the CDR3 is TGTGCCAGCACCGGACAGATGAACACTGAAGCTTTCTTT. Its protein is CASTGQMNTEAFF. The V gene is TRBV7-9, the J gene TRBJ1-1; maybe TRBD1 (6 bases). Between the trimmed V and J ends, which lost 7 bases and 0 bases, there was a span of 9 bases. The germline CDR1 and CDR2 sequences are SEHNR and FQNEAQ (reference sequence). CDR3 size: 13 residues.

This clone occurred a few times. This CDR3 reads CATSRDFGYLNTEAFF. CDR3 in DNA: TGTGCCACCAGCAGAGATTTCGGGTACCTGAACACTGAAGCTTTCTTT. V usage is TRBV15 and J usage is TRBJ1-1; D remains ambiguous. Germline V gene lookup returns CDR1 LNHNV and CDR2 YYDKDF (reference sequence). The V gene lost 0 bases and the J gene lost 0 bases, with 11 bases spanning the gap. The CDR3 is made up of 16 amino acids.

This clone was seen a few times. This sequence joins TRBV11-2 and TRBJ2-3; no definite D call. CDR1 and CDR2 from the germline V gene are SGHAT and FQNNGV. The CDR3 has 15 residues. Trimming left V 3 bases short and J 3 bases short, with 13 bases between. As DNA, the CDR3 is TGTGCCAGCAGCTTCAGAGTAAAAGGGACAGATACGCAGTATTTT. It yields the protein CASSFRVKGTDTQYF. Filled out from reference TRBV11-2 and TRBJ2-3, the complete variable domain reads EAGVAQSPRYKIIEKRQSVAFWCNPISGHATLYWYQQILGQGPKLLIQFQNNGVVDDSQLPKDRFSAERLKGVDSTLKIQPAKLEDSAVYLCASSFRVKGTDTQYFGPGTRLTVL.

There are a few counts of this clone. The V gene is TRBV7-2, the J gene TRBJ1-1; 7 bases line up with TRBD1. J lost 4 bases, V lost 7 bases, and 9 bases had no gene match. The CDR3 consists of 14 residues. Germline values: CDR1 SGHTA, CDR2 FQGNSA. The CDR3: CASTPGQSSTEAFF. The CDR3 DNA is TGTGCCAGCACCCCGGGACAGAGTAGCACTGAAGCTTTCTTT. The complete variable domain, with remaining parts taken from reference TRBV7-2 and TRBJ1-1, reads GAGVSQSPSNKVTEKGKDVELRCDPISGHTALYWYRQSLGQGLEFLIYFQGNSAPDKSGLPSDRFSAERTGGSVSTLTIQRTQQEDSAVYLCASTPGQSSTEAFFGQGTRLTVV.

This chain joins TRBV5-1 and TRBJ2-1; 8 nucleotides line up with TRBD2. The germline CDR1 and CDR2 sequences are SGHRS and YFSETQ. V lost 3 bases, J lost 3 bases, and 17 bases stayed unmatched. CDR3 length equals 19 residues. CDR3 nucleotide sequence: TGCGCCAGCAGCTCTAAAACTAGCGGCACCGATCGCAACTACAATGAGCAGTTCTTC. Translation gives CASSSKTSGTDRNYNEQFF.

This clone has only a few counts. Other DNA sequences from this sample encode an identical CDR3 as well. The chain employs TRBV28 and TRBJ2-7, with TRBD1 matching 8 bases. The J segment lost 1 base and the V segment lost 4 bases, leaving 6 bases of the junction unmatched. Germline-derived CDR1 and CDR2 are MDHEN and SYDVKM. The CDR3 totals 15 residues. This CDR3 is CASSSPGQGSYEQYF. CDR3 nucleotide sequence: TGTGCCAGCAGTTCCCCCGGACAGGGATCCTACGAGCAGTACTTC.